These 25 T cell receptor beta chains share one sample of origin, sequenced in a study of blood T cell repertoires in COVID-19 (dated by TCRdb to about 2020). Libraries were prepared through the immunoSEQ multiplex PCR assay. TCRdb re-hosts the immuneACCESS table, in-frame sequences only. Its copies lack some clones; in the studies checked, an unresolved V gene accounts for under half of them, and the cause for the rest is not known. The sample records about 210,000 clones, about 76% of which are singletons. The ten largest clones represent 8.9% of the sample. The sample consisted of PBMCs or T cells enriched from blood (not recorded which). The receptors here all came from a woman aged 45-59 years with acute COVID-19.

The CDR3 DNA follows: TGTGCCAGCAGCGCCCCCCAGGGAATAAGCGGGAGTAGCCACGAGCAGTACTTC. Its protein is CASSAPQGISGSSHEQYF. The V call is TRBV7-9, the J call TRBJ2-7; 8 nucleotides match TRBD2. Germline V gives CDR1 SEHNR, CDR2 FQNEAQ (reference sequence). There are 18 residues in the CDR3. The V gene end was trimmed by 5 bases and the J gene end by 5 bases; junction bases not matched to a gene: 20.

The chain carries TRBV28 and TRBJ2-7; TRBD1 matches at 7 bases. CDR1 and CDR2 from the germline V gene are MDHEN and SYDVKM. With 7 bases clipped from V and 0 bases from J, the junction kept 6 bases outside the gene matches. The CDR3 is made up of 14 amino acids. The CDR3 loop reads CASTDRTGSYEQYF. In nucleotides, the CDR3 is TGTGCCAGCACGGACAGGACCGGCTCCTACGAGCAGTACTTC.

V usage is TRBV30 and J usage is TRBJ1-6; the match to TRBD1 covers 7 bases. Germline CDR1 is GTSNPN and CDR2 is SVGIG (reference sequence). Unmatched junction bases numbered 15, after V lost 4 bases and J lost 6 bases. The CDR3 extends over 17 amino acids. Here the CDR3 DNA reads TGTGCCTGGACCACCAAAGGAGGGGGCGGCCGTAATTCACCCCTCCACTTT. Protein: CAWTTKGGGGRNSPLHF.

The CDR3 coding sequence is TGTGCCAGCAGTTTTGAGCCCGGTGGTACGACTAACTATGGCTACACCTTC. Its protein is CASSFEPGGTTNYGYTF. This chain joins TRBV28 and TRBJ1-2; D is unresolved. The CDR3 is 17 residues long. From germline, CDR1 is MDHEN and CDR2 SYDVKM. Trimming left V 3 bases short and J 0 bases short, with 17 bases between.

V usage is TRBV14 and J usage is TRBJ1-1, with D perhaps TRBD1 (6 bases). This CDR3 is built from 13 residues. With 7 bases removed from V and 11 bases from J, the gap between germline ends came to 20 bases. The germline V gene has CDR1 SGHDN and CDR2 FVKESK. CDR3 region: CASTLNSKGGAFF. For the CDR3, the DNA is TGTGCCAGCACGTTAAATTCGAAAGGGGGTGCTTTCTTT.

The CDR3 here is CASSFRQGGEKLFF. The CDR3 DNA reads as TGTGCCAGTAGTTTTCGACAGGGTGGAGAAAAACTGTTTTTT. The chain links TRBV19 to TRBJ1-4; TRBD1 matches 7 bases. Germline loops: CDR1 LNHDA, CDR2 SQIVND (reference sequence). After removal of 5 bases from V and 8 bases from J, the junction contained 8 bases not matched to a gene. The CDR3 has 14 residues.

This chain joins TRBV5-1 and TRBJ1-2, with a possible D match to TRBD1 (5 bases). Germline values: CDR1 SGHRS, CDR2 YFSETQ. CDR3 size: 13 residues. V was cut by 5 bases and J by 1 base, with 9 bases left in between. The CDR3 DNA follows: TGCGCCAGCAGTGGGGCTAATAACTATGGCTACACCTTC. Its protein product is CASSGANNYGYTF.

This rearrangement joins TRBV27 to TRBJ2-7, with no clear D. The germline V gene encodes CDR1 MNHEY and CDR2 SMNVEV (reference sequence). V shed 0 bases and J shed 5 bases, with 8 bases lying between them. The CDR3 runs to 13 residues. CDR3 sequence (DNA): TGTGCCAGCAGTTTATCGAGAGCCCACGAGCAGTACTTC. Amino acid sequence: CASSLSRAHEQYF.

The V gene is TRBV23-1, the J gene TRBJ1-5; D is undetermined. TRBV23-1 qualifies as an ORF whose function is uncertain. This CDR3 spans 13 amino acids. V gave up 4 bases and J gave up 1 base, with 5 bases separating them. The CDR3: CASSRSSNQPQHF. CDR3 in DNA: TGCGCCAGCAGTCGTTCGAGCAATCAGCCCCAGCATTTT.

The chain carries TRBV18 and TRBJ2-3; D ambiguous. The CDR3 consists of 15 residues. Germline V gene sequence: CDR1 KGHSH, CDR2 LQKENI. Trimming took off 3 bases at V and 7 bases at J, with 17 bases between the two ends. The CDR3 spells CASSPGGTQTYTQYF. CDR3 bases: TGTGCCAGCTCACCCGGCGGAACTCAAACATATACGCAGTATTTT.

The rearrangement uses TRBV5-6 and TRBJ2-7; 11 bases line up with TRBD2. CDR3 length equals 16 residues. Germline loops: CDR1 SGHDT, CDR2 YYEEEE. V was pared by 4 bases and J by 0 bases, with 6 bases of the junction left unmatched. The CDR3 spells CASSPGGLAVSYEQYF. CDR3 nucleotides: TGTGCCAGCAGCCCCGGGGGACTAGCGGTCTCCTACGAGCAGTACTTC.

The genes are TRBV7-9 and TRBJ1-6; a weak D match, TRBD1 (5 bases). Germline V gene data show CDR1 as SEHNR and CDR2 as FQNEAQ (reference sequence). The CDR3 is 15 amino acids. V shed 5 bases and J shed 2 bases, with 10 bases lying between them. The CDR3 DNA reads as TGTGCCAGCAGCGAAAACAGGACCTATAATTCACCCCTCCACTTT. As protein: CASSENRTYNSPLHF.

The chain links TRBV9 to TRBJ2-7; 7 nucleotides agree with TRBD1. V lost 4 bases, J lost 2 bases, and 9 bases stayed unmatched. CDR3 size: 15 residues. CDR1 is SGDLS, CDR2 YYNGEE, per germline. The CDR3 nucleotides are TGTGCCAGCAGCCCCCAGGACAGGAGCACCTACGAGCAGTACTTC. Its protein product is CASSPQDRSTYEQYF.

The chain has TRBV4-3 and TRBJ1-1, with D possibly being TRBD1 (6 bases). Germline V CDR1 and CDR2: LGHNA, YSLEER. CDR3 size: 19 residues. The V and J ends lost 2 bases and 4 bases respectively, with 26 bases between them. The CDR3 DNA follows: TGCGCCAGCAGCCAAAGAGCAGGGGACGTATGGCGAAAATCCACTGAAGCTTTCTTT. This gives the protein CASSQRAGDVWRKSTEAFF.

The chain combines TRBV5-1 with TRBJ2-1; 14 bases are a match to TRBD2. V trimming: 4 bases; J trimming: 6 bases; junction bases outside the gene matches: 9. Germline V gene lookup returns CDR1 SGHRS and CDR2 YFSETQ. The CDR3 spans 17 residues. The CDR3 sequence is CASSPGTSGSRINEQFF. Here the CDR3 DNA reads TGCGCCAGCAGCCCCGGGACTAGCGGGAGTAGGATCAATGAGCAGTTCTTC.

This clone has ten or more counts. V is TRBV30 and J is TRBJ2-7, with 11 positions matching TRBD1. Trimming removed 3 bases from V and 3 bases from J; junction bases left unmatched: 4. Germline V gene lookup returns CDR1 GTSNPN and CDR2 SVGIG (reference sequence). The CDR3 has 14 amino acids. CDR3 protein: CAWSGTGGYYEQYF. The CDR3 DNA reads as TGTGCCTGGAGCGGGACAGGGGGATACTACGAGCAGTACTTC.

Of note for this clone: This CDR3 is also generated by other DNA sequences in the sample. The chain is built from TRBV5-1 and TRBJ2-2, with TRBD1 matching 7 bases. J gave up 0 bases and V 0 bases, and 2 bases lay outside the gene matches. Looked up from germline, CDR1 is SGHRS and CDR2 is YFSETQ. The CDR3 length is 16 residues. Here the CDR3 DNA reads TGCGCCAGCAGCTTGGGAGGGACAGCGAACACCGGGGAGCTGTTTTTT. Amino acids: CASSLGGTANTGELFF.

The rearrangement links TRBV5-6 to TRBJ1-6; unclear D gene. The ends were cut back, 2 bases at V and 8 bases at J, with 20 bases in the middle. This CDR3 comprises 17 residues. Germline CDR1 SGHDT, CDR2 YYEEEE. CDR3 bases: TGTGCCAGCAGCTTAAAAAAGCAGGCCTCGAGGGATTCACCCCTCCACTTT. It specifies CASSLKKQASRDSPLHF.

This chain connects TRBV9 to TRBJ2-1; TRBD2 might be the D (5 bases). Looked up from germline, CDR1 is SGDLS and CDR2 is YYNGEE. The length of the CDR3 is 15 residues. Trimming took off 2 bases at V and 7 bases at J, with 16 bases between the two ends. CDR3: CASSVGSISGNEQFF. CDR3 coding DNA: TGTGCCAGCAGCGTCGGATCAATATCGGGGAATGAGCAGTTCTTC.

V gene TRBV27 combines with J gene TRBJ2-7; a weak D match, TRBD1 (6 bases). V lost 4 bases and J 3 bases, leaving 16 bases between the germline ends. Germline lookup yields CDR1 MNHEY and CDR2 SMNVEV (reference sequence). The CDR3 spans 15 residues. The CDR3 DNA sequence: TGTGCCAGCAGTTCGGCGCAGGGGACCTACTACGAGCAGTACTTC. Translation: CASSSAQGTYYEQYF.

J is TRBJ2-3 and V is TRBV5-8, with 7 bases aligning to TRBD2. There are 17 residues in the CDR3. Trimming took 0 bases from V and 0 from J; bases not matched to a gene: 7. CDR1 SGHTS and CDR2 YDEGEE come from the germline V gene. CDR3 DNA: TGTGCCAGCAGCTTGGTGTCTAGCGGAAGTAGCACAGATACGCAGTATTTT. Translating gives CASSLVSSGSSTDTQYF.

V gene TRBV3-1 (or the pseudogene TRBV3-2) combines with J gene TRBJ1-2; tentative D call: TRBD1 (6 bases). CDR1 and CDR2 from the germline V gene are LGHDT and YNNKEL (reference sequence). The CDR3 extends over 14 amino acids. Trimming cost V 2 bases and J 2 bases, with 9 bases left between them. CDR3: CASSQLDRNYGYTF. The CDR3 DNA reads as TGTGCCAGCAGCCAACTTGACAGGAACTATGGCTACACCTTC.

CDR3 amino acids: CASSPRDRGQVQYF. CDR3 nucleotide sequence: TGTGCCAGCTCACCACGGGACAGGGGTCAAGTGCAGTACTTC. V and J are TRBV18 and TRBJ2-7, with 10 bases fitting TRBD1. Unmatched junction bases numbered 6, after V lost 1 base and J lost 9 bases. Germline CDR1 reads KGHSH; CDR2 reads LQKENI. The CDR3 has 14 amino acids.

The CDR3 DNA sequence: TGTGCCAGAAGCTTGGGGACTAGCGGTATTAACGAGCAGTACTTC. As protein: CARSLGTSGINEQYF. The rearrangement joins TRBV5-3 to TRBJ2-7; 10 nucleotides match TRBD2. TRBV5-3 is designated an ORF whose function remains uncertain. J gave up 5 bases and V 0 bases, and 5 bases lay outside the gene matches. The CDR3 length is 15 residues.

V is TRBV7-2 and J is TRBJ1-3; unclear D gene. V was pared by 2 bases and J by 0 bases, with 5 bases between. This CDR3 spans 14 amino acids. Germline lookup yields CDR1 SGHTA and CDR2 FQGNSA. The CDR3 DNA is TGTGCCAGCAGCTTACGGGTCTCTGGAAACACCATATATTTT. Its translation is CASSLRVSGNTIYF.